This T cell receptor beta chain was identified during a study of blood T cells in healthy people across ages. Findings and limits, study-wide: Long-lived and aged donors differed, with more naive CD4+ cells and higher diversity in the long-lived. Correlation between TCR beta diversity and naive T cell percentage was strong. Reliance upon unsorted PBMCs precluded definitive naive versus antigen-experienced comparison.

Germline lookup yields CDR1 SGHTA and CDR2 FQGNSA. V dropped 1 base and J dropped 7; count of bases not matched to a gene: 8. The CDR3 has 15 residues. Alongside a J-beta primer mix, a sample-barcoded 5' primer served in a second PCR lasting 7 to 11 cycles. Every single cDNA molecule received a tag from a template-switch adaptor with 12 random nucleotides. TCRdb independently ran MiXCR on the 5' RACE reads; one entry per CDR3 protein. The sample has around 900,000 distinct CDR3 sequences, under 35% seen once. In this sample, this clonotype turned up many times. Its antigen is unknown. Sequencing was performed on blood. The receptor's source is an elderly woman in good health. V and J are TRBV7-2 and TRBJ1-2; TRBD1 agrees at 8 bases. CDR3 residues: CASSLVVQGVGGYTF. CDR3 nucleotides: TGTGCCAGCAGCTTAGTTGTACAGGGGGTTGGTGGCTACACCTTC.